This T cell receptor beta chain was sequenced during a study of blood T cell repertoires in COVID-19. The method was immunoSEQ multiplex PCR; TCRdb's version includes in-frame clones alone and lacks a portion of them. The table records 110,000 or so clones, 75% to 90% of them present only once. Germline V lookup: CDR1 KGHSH, CDR2 LQKENI. Germline trimming cut 3 bases from V and 5 bases from J; bases unmatched to any gene: 12. This CDR3 spans 17 amino acids. This chain links TRBV18 with TRBJ2-3; 9 bases line up with TRBD2. Sequences were obtained from peripheral blood. This receptor was identified in a human donor in a cohort sampled during active COVID-19. The CDR3 region has the DNA TGTGCCAGCTCACCTAGAATGATAGCGGGAGTGGAAGATACGCAGTATTTT. Residues: CASSPRMIAGVEDTQYF.